These 27 T cell receptor beta chains came from one sample sequenced in a study of identical twins. TCRdb recomputed calls from the 5' RACE reads with MiXCR, one row per CDR3 protein. Here the sample spans 1.5 million to 2 million distinct CDR3 sequences, under 35% being singletons. Sequenced input: cord blood. The receptors stem from a newborn girl in good health.

On this clonotype: One end of the junction is discordant with germline, which a read error may explain. This chain links TRBV12-3 or TRBV12-4 with TRBJ1-4, with 7 bases aligning to TRBD1. The CDR3 spans 16 residues. CDR3 DNA: TGTGCCAGCAGTCTCTCCGGGACAGCAACTAGTGAAAAACTGTTTTTT. Protein: CASSLSGTATSEKLFF.

The rearrangement uses TRBV5-6 and TRBJ1-2; TRBD1 aligns across 8 bases. J gave up 2 bases and V 3 bases, and 6 bases lay outside the gene matches. This CDR3 spans 15 amino acids. Looked up from germline, CDR1 is SGHDT and CDR2 is YYEEEE. CDR3 sequence reads: CASSWTGKDNYGYTF. DNA of the CDR3: TGTGCCAGCAGCTGGACAGGGAAGGACAACTATGGCTACACCTTC.

The chain uses TRBV10-3 and TRBJ2-3, with 11 bases lining up with TRBD1. This CDR3 has 16 amino acids. The trim removed 4 bases at V and 5 bases at J, leaving 8 bases unmatched. Germline V gene lookup returns CDR1 ENHRY and CDR2 SYGVKD. The chain's CDR3 is CAISGTGGPQQDTQYF. CDR3 nucleotide sequence: TGTGCCATCAGTGGGACAGGGGGCCCCCAACAAGATACGCAGTATTTT.

This rearrangement joins TRBV20-1 to TRBJ2-7, with TRBD2 matching over 10 bases. Trimming cost V 6 bases and J 2 bases; bases outside gene matches: 4. The CDR3 is 13 residues long. Germline CDR1 DFQATT, CDR2 SNEGSKA (reference sequence). The CDR3 nucleotides read TGCAGTGCCACACTAGCGGGGCCCTACGAGCAGTACTTC. This encodes CSATLAGPYEQYF.

The V call is TRBV2, the J call TRBJ2-7; 12 bases align to TRBD2. The germline V gene encodes CDR1 SNHLY and CDR2 FYNNEI. This CDR3 contains 15 residues. V lost 7 bases and J lost 3; bases outside the gene matches: 7. The CDR3 region has the DNA TGTGCCAGCACAGAGGGGACTAGCGGGTACTACGAGCAGTACTTC. Amino acid sequence: CASTEGTSGYYEQYF. The full variable domain, with the rest looked up from reference TRBV2 and TRBJ2-7, is EPEVTQTPSHQVTQMGQEVILRCVPISNHLYFYWYRQILGQKVEFLVSFYNNEISEKSEIFDDQFSVERPDGSNFTLKIRSTKLEDSAMYFCASTEGTSGYYEQYFGPGTRLTVT.

This clonotype was seen ten or more times. The chain is built from TRBV6-5 and TRBJ2-1, with D unclear. From germline, CDR1 is MNHEY and CDR2 SVGAGI. The CDR3 runs 12 residues. Trimming took 2 bases from V and 6 from J, leaving 5 bases between them. CDR3 region: CASSYPPNEQFF. The CDR3 nucleotides read TGTGCCAGCAGTTACCCCCCCAATGAGCAGTTCTTC.

This clonotype was counted a few times. The chain combines TRBV20-1 with TRBJ2-7; D unresolved. Trimming stripped 6 bases from V and 2 bases from J, with 11 bases between. The CDR3 is 12 amino acids. Germline CDR1 and CDR2: DFQATT and SNEGSKA (reference sequence). The chain's CDR3 is CSAPRVAYEQYF. The CDR3 nucleotides read TGCAGTGCGCCACGGGTTGCCTACGAGCAGTACTTC.

This clonotype has a handful of counts. The V and J genes are TRBV2 and TRBJ2-1, with a possible D match to TRBD1 (6 bases). Germline V lookup: CDR1 SNHLY, CDR2 FYNNEI. The CDR3 is 15 amino acids. V lost 6 bases, J lost 4 bases, and 16 bases lay in between. CDR3 sequence reads: CASSLTGLPYNEQFF. The CDR3 DNA sequence: TGTGCCAGCAGCCTCACAGGGCTCCCATACAATGAGCAGTTCTTC.

A note on this clonotype: A read error likely explains this, since a far larger clone differs by one base. The chain has TRBV28 and TRBJ2-7; no firm D call. CDR3 length: 13 residues. Germline CDR1 MDHEN, CDR2 SYDVKM. Trimming cost V 2 bases and J 2 bases, with 7 bases left between them. CDR3 region: CASSLRVTYEQYF. The CDR3 DNA is TGTGCCAGCAGTTTAAGGGTTACCTACGAGCAGTACTTC.

This clonotype was counted a few times. The gene calls are TRBV11-2 and TRBJ2-1; D is uncertain. CDR1 and CDR2 from the germline V gene are SGHAT and FQNNGV. V was clipped by 5 bases and J by 0 bases, with 11 bases between them. CDR3 length equals 15 residues. DNA of the CDR3: TGTGCCAGCAGCGCCGGACCAAGCTCCTACAATGAGCAGTTCTTC. Its translation is CASSAGPSSYNEQFF.

This clonotype was counted once. The J gene is TRBJ2-1, the V gene TRBV20-1; D is possibly TRBD2 (7 bases). V was trimmed by 1 base and J by 6 bases, leaving 13 bases between them. This CDR3 has 14 residues. From germline, CDR1 is DFQATT and CDR2 SNEGSKA (reference sequence). The CDR3 nucleotides read TGCAGTGCTAGAGCGGGGAGGGGGGGCAATGAGCAGTTCTTC. Translating it yields CSARAGRGGNEQFF.

To note about this clonotype: Relative to the germline gene, one junction end is altered; a read error may explain this. The genes are TRBV10-2 and TRBJ1-1, with 9 bases lining up with TRBD1. CDR1 is WSHSY, CDR2 SAAADI, per germline. This CDR3 region has 14 residues. For the CDR3, the DNA is TGCGCCAGCAGAAGACAGGGGGTGAACACTGGAGCTTTCTTT. Amino acids: CASRRQGVNTGAFF.

This clonotype was detected only a few times. The J gene is TRBJ1-4, the V gene TRBV27, with D tentatively TRBD1 (6 bases). Trimming took off 4 bases at V and 8 bases at J, with 14 bases between the two ends. This CDR3 comprises 14 residues. CDR1 is MNHEY and CDR2 is SMNVEV in the germline V gene (reference sequence). The CDR3 bases are TGTGCCAGCAGTTCCTACAGGGTGAAGGAAAAACTGTTTTTT. This encodes CASSSYRVKEKLFF.

The chain joins TRBV5-6 to TRBJ1-1; no definite D call. Per germline, CDR1 SGHDT and CDR2 YYEEEE. V was shortened by 5 bases and J by 0 bases, with 14 bases between the two germline ends. This CDR3 has 15 residues. CDR3 sequence reads: CASSSFQALNTEAFF. Here the CDR3 DNA reads TGTGCCAGCAGTTCGTTCCAGGCTTTGAACACTGAAGCTTTCTTT.

The V call is TRBV20-1, the J call TRBJ2-2, with 11 positions matching TRBD2. V dropped 6 bases and J dropped 5; count of bases not matched to a gene: 11. Germline CDR1 DFQATT, CDR2 SNEGSKA (reference sequence). CDR3 length: 16 residues. In nucleotides, the CDR3 is TGCAGTGCGACCTCCTCTAGCGGGGGGTATACCGGGGAGCTGTTTTTT. Its translation: CSATSSSGGYTGELFF.

This chain connects TRBV24-1 to TRBJ1-2; D not certain. This CDR3 is 13 amino acids long. The germline CDR1 and CDR2 sequences are KGHDR and SFDVKD. The ends were cut back, 4 bases at V and 0 bases at J, with 5 bases in the middle. CDR3 sequence: CATSEATNYGYTF. The CDR3 DNA sequence: TGTGCCACCAGTGAAGCGACTAACTATGGCTACACCTTC.

In this sample, this clonotype turned up once. CDR3 loop: CASSPRQGGAYEQYF. The CDR3 DNA follows: TGTGCCAGCAGCCCCAGACAGGGCGGGGCCTACGAGCAGTACTTC. This chain uses TRBV7-2 with TRBJ2-7, with a tentative D call TRBD1 (7 bases). The V end was cut by 5 bases, the J end by 2 bases, with 16 bases between. Germline CDR1 and CDR2: SGHTA and FQGNSA. The CDR3 contains 15 residues.

This clonotype was seen a few times. The chain has TRBV20-1 and TRBJ1-2; D remains ambiguous. Trimming cost V 6 bases and J 3 bases, with 20 bases left between them. Per the germline V gene, CDR1 is DFQATT and CDR2 is SNEGSKA (reference sequence). There are 15 residues in the CDR3. The CDR3 DNA is TGCAGTGCATGTCAGTATCGGCCCTGTGACTATGGCTACACCTTC. Translated: CSACQYRPCDYGYTF.

This clonotype turned up a few times. The J gene is TRBJ2-1, the V gene TRBV5-1, with D unclear. The CDR3 is 16 residues long. Trimming pared 3 bases from V and 4 bases from J, leaving 17 bases between. CDR1 and CDR2 from the germline V gene are SGHRS and YFSETQ. The CDR3 spells CASSSNGPCKYNEQFF. The CDR3 DNA is TGCGCCAGCAGCTCCAATGGCCCGTGCAAGTACAATGAGCAGTTCTTC.

In its sample, this clonotype was seen many times. J is TRBJ2-1 and V is TRBV12-3 or TRBV12-4; 11 bases line up with TRBD2. The J segment lost 6 bases and the V segment lost 6 bases, leaving 1 base of the junction unmatched. CDR3 length: 13 residues. The CDR3 bases are TGTGCCAGCAGGACTAGCGGGACCAATGAGCAGTTCTTC. Residues: CASRTSGTNEQFF.

The V call is TRBV4-2, the J call TRBJ2-7; TRBD2 matches 8 bases. The CDR3 contains 16 residues. The germline CDR1 and CDR2 sequences are LGHNA and YNFKEQ. V shed 4 bases and J 2 bases; nucleotides not matched to a gene: 10. This CDR3 reads CASSLAPPAGAYEQYF. CDR3 coding DNA: TGTGCCAGCAGCCTCGCCCCCCCAGCGGGGGCCTACGAGCAGTACTTC.

The chain employs TRBV6-6 and TRBJ1-6; the D gene is possibly TRBD1 (6 bases). CDR3 length equals 14 residues. Germline CDR1 is MNHNY and CDR2 is SVGAGI (reference sequence). V was trimmed by 2 bases and J by 7 bases, leaving 9 bases between them. CDR3 loop: CASSYIGTNSPLHF. In DNA, the CDR3 is TGTGCCAGCAGTTACATCGGGACAAATTCACCCCTCCACTTT.

The genes are TRBV9 and TRBJ2-3; D remains unclear. The CDR3 loop spans 12 amino acids. The V gene lost 3 bases and the J gene lost 7 bases, with 9 bases spanning the gap. The germline CDR1 and CDR2 sequences are SGDLS and YYNGEE. As DNA, the CDR3 is TGTGCCAGCAGCGCAGGTTCCAATACGCAGTATTTT. Translation: CASSAGSNTQYF.

This clonotype was observed once. This rearrangement joins TRBV20-1 to TRBJ2-7, with TRBD2 matching over 8 bases. CDR1 is DFQATT and CDR2 is SNEGSKA in the germline V gene (reference sequence). This CDR3 spans 17 amino acids. The ends lost 2 bases at V and 12 bases at J; junction bases unmatched: 24. The CDR3 DNA reads as TGCAGTGCTAGAATACCCCTCGCGGGAGGCCCTAGTAGAGCAACGTACTTC. Protein: CSARIPLAGGPSRATYF.

The chain employs TRBV12-3 or TRBV12-4 and TRBJ1-6; unclear D gene. The CDR3 covers 12 residues. With 1 base removed from V and 13 bases from J, the gap between germline ends came to 8 bases. CDR3 in amino acids: CASSLVRLPLHF. CDR3 nucleotides: TGTGCCAGCAGTTTAGTCCGCTTGCCCCTCCACTTT.

This clonotype turned up a few times. The chain has TRBV24-1 and TRBJ2-1; no definite D call. This CDR3 has 11 amino acids. Germline assignment: CDR1 KGHDR and CDR2 SFDVKD. Trimming stripped 5 bases from V and 7 bases from J, with 5 bases between. The CDR3 is CATSVVNEQFF. CDR3 sequence (DNA): TGTGCCACCAGTGTAGTAAATGAGCAGTTCTTC.

The J gene is TRBJ1-2, the V gene TRBV12-3 or TRBV12-4; D is unclear. The CDR3 is made up of 13 amino acids. V was shortened by 3 bases and J by 7 bases, with 12 bases between the two germline ends. CDR3 bases: TGTGCCAGCAGTTTGGAAAGGAAGGGTGGCTACACCTTC. This sequence encodes CASSLERKGGYTF.